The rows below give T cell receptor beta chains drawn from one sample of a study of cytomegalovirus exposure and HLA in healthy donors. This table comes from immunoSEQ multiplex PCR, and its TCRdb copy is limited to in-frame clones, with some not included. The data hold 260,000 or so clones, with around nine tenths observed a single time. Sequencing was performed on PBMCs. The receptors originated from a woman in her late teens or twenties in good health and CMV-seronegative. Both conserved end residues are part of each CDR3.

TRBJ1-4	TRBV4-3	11	CAGGLSEKLFF
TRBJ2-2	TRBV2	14	CASSHRAASGELFF
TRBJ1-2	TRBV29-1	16	CSVEGTWTGLGYGYTF
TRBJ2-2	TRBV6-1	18	CASSEIALGAANTGELFF
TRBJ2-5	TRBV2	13	CASSAGREETQYF
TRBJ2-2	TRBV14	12	CASTLQDGELFF
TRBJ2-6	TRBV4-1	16	CASSQGGVSGANVLTF
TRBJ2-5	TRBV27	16	CASSLGGQGEEETQYF
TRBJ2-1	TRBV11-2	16	CASSLGSLIRYNEQFF
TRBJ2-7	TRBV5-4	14	CASSPRTRTYEQYF
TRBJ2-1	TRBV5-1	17	CASSPGTSGGLYNEQFF
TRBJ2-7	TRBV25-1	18	CASSEPGLAEGGIYEQYF
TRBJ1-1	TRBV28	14	CASSLGTETRGAFF
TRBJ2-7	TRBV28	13	CATQHGSSYEQYF
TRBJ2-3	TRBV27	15	CASTLTGANTDTQYF
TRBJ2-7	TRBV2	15	CASSDDRTGSYEQYF
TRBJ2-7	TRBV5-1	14	CASSLTRGQREQYF
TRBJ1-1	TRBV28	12	CASTPGNTEAFF
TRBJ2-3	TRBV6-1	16	CASSDSSGRHTDTQYF
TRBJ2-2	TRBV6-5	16	CASSYSGTGVSGELFF
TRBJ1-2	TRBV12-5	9	CASGRANTF
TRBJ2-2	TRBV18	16	CASSPRQTSNTGELFF
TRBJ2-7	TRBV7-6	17	CASSLASTSGRAYEQYF
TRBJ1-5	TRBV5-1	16	CASSLRDRGGNQPQHF
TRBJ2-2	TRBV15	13	CAISSGRAGELFF
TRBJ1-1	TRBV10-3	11	CAISATGEAFF
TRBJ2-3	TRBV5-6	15	CASSLGQQITDTQYF
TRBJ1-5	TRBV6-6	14	CAVAEGPSPQPQHF
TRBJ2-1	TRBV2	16	CASKADSGRDYNEQFF
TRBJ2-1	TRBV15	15	CATRTSGSALNEQFF
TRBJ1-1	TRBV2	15	CAREGQGAFRTEAFF
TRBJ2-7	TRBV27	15	CASSSPGQGSYEQYF
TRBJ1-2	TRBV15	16	CATSRGDSDRGYGYTF
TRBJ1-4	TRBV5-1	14	CASRSGQAVEKLFF
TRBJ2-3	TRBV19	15	CASRRTNPRGDTQYF
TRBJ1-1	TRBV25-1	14	CASMGTGMNTEAFF
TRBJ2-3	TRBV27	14	CASSPDRVPDTQYF
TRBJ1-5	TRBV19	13	CASSMQINQPQHF
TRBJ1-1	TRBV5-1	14	CASSRETGNTEAFF
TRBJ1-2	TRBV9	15	CASSAGQGANYGYTF
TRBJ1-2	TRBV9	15	CASSVDDRINYGYTF
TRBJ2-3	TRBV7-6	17	CASSPVTSGTSTDTQYF
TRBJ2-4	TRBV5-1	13	CASSLAGETPQYF